This T cell receptor (beta chain) was captured in a study of blood T cell repertoires in COVID-19. Overall study context: Sources were T cells, B-cell-depleted T cells, or PBMCs; the material itself was cDNA or gDNA.

V shed 6 bases and J shed 8 bases, with 16 bases lying between them. The germline gives CDR1 LNHDA, CDR2 SQIVND (reference sequence). The CDR3 totals 14 residues. Clones were sequenced by immunoSEQ multiplex PCR, and TCRdb holds only the in-frame ones, with some missing. The sample lists over 120,000 clones, roughly 78% occurring once. Participants, about 18 to 90 years old, spanned approximately 25 US areas. Cohorts were based on clinical histories the participants reported. The recovered donors of Cohort 3 showed two negative PCRs, clearance, or symptom resolution. The clonotype was recovered from a woman aged 45-65 years who had recovered from COVID-19. Sequencing input: PBMCs or T cells enriched from blood (not recorded which). The chain recombines TRBV19 with TRBJ1-4, with a possible D match to TRBD1 (6 bases). This CDR3 is CASSSSGAGEKLFF. Here the CDR3 DNA reads TGTGCCAGTAGCTCCTCAGGGGCAGGGGAAAAACTGTTTTTT. The whole variable domain, filled in from reference TRBV19 and TRBJ1-4, reads DGGITQSPKYLFRKEGQNVTLSCEQNLNHDAMYWYRQDPGQGLRLIYYSQIVNDFQKGDIAEGYSVSREKKESFPLTVTSAQKNPTAFYLCASSSSGAGEKLFFGSGTQLSVL.